This T cell receptor (beta chain) was identified during a study of T cells after yellow fever vaccination. Notes on the study in general: Only a small proportion of the clonotypes turned up in both the CD4 and the CD8 compartments, likely arising from convergent recombination.

This clonotype was counted once. Antigen: not known. TCRdb reanalysed the 5' RACE reads using MiXCR and keeps one entry per CDR3 protein. Among hundreds of thousands of distinct CDR3 sequences listed, about 14% were seen once. The CDR3 totals 16 residues. V dropped 0 bases and J dropped 7; count of bases not matched to a gene: 7. The germline gives CDR1 SGHRS, CDR2 YFSETQ. The TCR comes from a man between 25 and 39 years old who received the YFV17D yellow fever vaccine. The chain is built from TRBV5-1 and TRBJ2-7; TRBD2 matches at 13 bases. Sequencing was performed on PBMCs, taken on the day of the yellow fever booster vaccination. As DNA, the CDR3 is TGCGCCAGCAGCTTGGAGGGACTAGCGGGAAGAGTGGAGCAGTACTTC. The encoded protein is CASSLEGLAGRVEQYF. Complete variable domain (other parts from reference TRBV5-1 and TRBJ2-7): KAGVTQTPRYLIKTRGQQVTLSCSPISGHRSVSWYQQTPGQGLQFLFEYFSETQRNKGNFPGRFSGRQFSNSRSEMNVSTLELGDSALYLCASSLEGLAGRVEQYFGPGTRLTVT.